This TCR beta chain comes out of a study of naive and memory T cell subsets. The germline V gene encodes CDR1 KGHSH and CDR2 LQKENI. J was trimmed by 3 bases and V by 8 bases; bases with no gene match: 4. The CDR3 has 13 residues. The library had UMIs added by 3' ligation of an oligonucleotide to TCR cDNA. Reverse transcription used DNase-treated unsorted total RNA, aiming for roughly 1 to 1000 ng. Ligated cDNA underwent four rounds of PCR with nested alpha and beta constant region primers and SP2. One entry per CDR3 protein, called by TCRdb with MiXCR from the 5' RACE reads. The sample includes roughly 60,000 distinct CDR3 sequences, more than 6.5% of them seen just once. A few counts support this clonotype. The antigen remains unidentified. Findings and limits, study-wide: Potentially, T cell activation and differentiation skew this RNA-based measurement.

J is TRBJ2-3 and V is TRBV18, with 8 positions matching TRBD1. The clonotype comes from a female donor in good health. CDR3 DNA: TGTGCCAGCCGCAGGGGGCCGACAGATACGCAGTATTTT. Protein: CASRRGPTDTQYF.